These T cell receptor beta chains were read from a single sample in a study of blood T cell repertoires in COVID-19. Produced via immunoSEQ multiplex PCR; TCRdb's table is partial and in-frame only. The sample has roughly 89,000 clones, roughly 78% seen once. The source material was peripheral blood. These receptor sequences come from a woman in her sixties or seventies with acute or convalescent COVID-19. CDR3s include the opening cysteine and the closing phenylalanine or tryptophan. D genes are given only for firm matches. Not all rows give a size; the values are once, few, many and, for expanded clones, a class.

TGTGCCAGTAGTTCTCTACTCACGACTAGCGGGAGAAGCAATGAGCAGTTCTTC CASSSLLTTSGRSNEQFF . TRBD2 TRBJ2-1 18 TRBV19
TGTGCCAGCAGTCGGGACAGAGCCGGGGAGCTGTTTTTT CASSRDRAGELFF . TRBD1 TRBJ2-2 13 TRBV2
TGTGCCAGCAGCGTGACAGGGAATACCTACGAGCAGTACTTC CASSVTGNTYEQYF . TRBD1 TRBJ2-7 14 TRBV9
TGTGCCAGCAGCTTAAACCTACAGGGGCCATCCTCTAATTCACCCCTCCACTTT CASSLNLQGPSSNSPLHF . TRBD1 TRBJ1-6 18 TRBV7-8
TGTGCCAGCAGCTTAAATCGGGGACAGGGGGCGAGGGATGGCTACACCTTC CASSLNRGQGARDGYTF . TRBD1 TRBJ1-2 17 TRBV7-9
TGTGCCAGCAGCTTACAGGGGGCGAGTCGGTATGACTACACCTTC CASSLQGASRYDYTF . TRBD1 TRBJ1-2 15 TRBV13
TGTGCCAGCAGCTCGGGGGGGCATCAGCCCCAGCATTTT CASSSGGHQPQHF . . TRBJ1-5 13 TRBV7-2
TGTGCCAGCAGAGGACAGTATTTCACCGGGGAGCTGTTTTTT CASRGQYFTGELFF . . TRBJ2-2 14 TRBV27
TGTGCCAGCAGTCCGACAGGCAGCTCCTACGAGCAGTACTTC CASSPTGSSYEQYF few . TRBJ2-7 14 TRBV27
TGTGCCAGCAGCAAATACCGGGGTTGGGAGACCCAGTACTTC CASSKYRGWETQYF . . TRBJ2-5 14 TRBV21-1
TGTGCCAGCAGCATAGGTGAAAGAGGGGGTGAGCAGTACTTC CASSIGERGGEQYF few . TRBJ2-7 14 TRBV7-8
TGTGCCAGCAGACTAGCGGGAGTGGTAAACATTCAGTACTTC CASRLAGVVNIQYF once TRBD2 TRBJ2-4 14 TRBV27
TGTGCCAGCAGCTCCAGGGTGTGGGAGACCCAGTACTTC CASSSRVWETQYF once . TRBJ2-5 13 TRBV27
TGTGCCAGCAGCTTAGTTCATCAAGATACGCAGTATTTT CASSLVHQDTQYF . . TRBJ2-3 13 TRBV7-9
TGTGCCAGCAGCTTAGGCAGGACAGACACTGAAGCTTTCTTT CASSLGRTDTEAFF few . TRBJ1-1 14 TRBV7-8
TGTGCCAGCAGCCTGGACACTTCACCCCTCCACTTT CASSLDTSPLHF . . TRBJ1-6 12 TRBV7-8
TGTGCCAGCAGGGACGGGTGGAGGGAGCAGTACTTC CASRDGWREQYF . . TRBJ2-7 12 TRBV6-5
TGCGCCAGCAGCTTGGGGACAGCCTTTGGAAACACCATATATTTT CASSLGTAFGNTIYF . . TRBJ1-3 15 TRBV5-1
TGTGCCAGCAGCTCTGGGCTTAACACCGGGGAGCTGTTTTTT CASSSGLNTGELFF few . TRBJ2-2 14 TRBV11-1
TGTGCCAGCAGCCAAGAGTTGGGTCGGGATGGCTACACCTTC CASSQELGRDGYTF few . TRBJ1-2 14 TRBV3-1/TRBV3-2